Below are 20 T cell receptor beta chains sequenced from a single sample in a study of blood T cells in healthy people across ages. Together with a sample-barcoded 5' primer, a J-beta primer mix was included in a second PCR lasting about 7 to 11 cycles. TCRdb called the 5' RACE reads again in MiXCR, with one record for every CDR3 protein. This table has about 680,000 distinct CDR3 sequences, around 45% appearing once. What was sequenced was blood. Source of these receptors: a woman aged 60-75 years in good health.

This clonotype was counted a few times. The chain joins TRBV2 to TRBJ1-5; D remains unclear. Germline V CDR1 and CDR2: SNHLY, FYNNEI. This CDR3 is 15 amino acids long. Trimming shortened V by 4 bases and J by 7 bases, and 17 bases separated the two germline ends. CDR3 nucleotides: TGTGCCAGCAGTGGCCGGGCTGGTCTCGGGCAGCCCCAGCATTTT. Its translation: CASSGRAGLGQPQHF.

V usage is TRBV2 and J usage is TRBJ1-6, with 11 bases fitting TRBD1. The CDR3 has 15 amino acids. Germline CDR1 and CDR2: SNHLY and FYNNEI. V gave up 8 bases and J gave up 10 bases; unmatched junction bases: 10. The CDR3 is CASLPDRGLGSPLHF. The CDR3 DNA sequence: TGTGCCAGCCTACCGGACAGGGGGCTAGGATCACCCCTCCACTTT.

This clonotype was seen only once. This chain uses TRBV24-1 with TRBJ2-1; 9 bases map to TRBD2. After removal of 4 bases from V and 5 bases from J, the junction contained 8 bases not matched to a gene. The CDR3 spans 16 residues. Per germline, CDR1 KGHDR and CDR2 SFDVKD. The CDR3 DNA sequence: TGTGCCACCAGTGACCCCGGACTAGCGAATGACAATGAGCAGTTCTTC. As protein: CATSDPGLANDNEQFF.

This clonotype has just a few counts. Its ends do not fully match the called genes, so a read error is possible. V usage is TRBV7-7 and J usage is TRBJ2-5; 9 bases are shared with TRBD1. Germline CDR1 is SSHAT and CDR2 is FNYEAQ (reference sequence). This CDR3 contains 15 residues. CDR3 sequence reads: CASSSQGTGSETQYF. CDR3 nucleotides: TGTGCTAGCAGCTCCCAAGGGACAGGGTCAGAGACCCAGTACTTC.

This chain uses TRBV4-3 with TRBJ2-1; 7 bases agree with TRBD2. The CDR3 runs 17 residues. The germline gives CDR1 LGHNA, CDR2 YSLEER. Unmatched junction bases numbered 7, after V lost 1 base and J lost 1 base. The CDR3 sequence is CASSQGSLAFSYNEQFF. The CDR3 DNA is TGCGCCAGCAGCCAAGGGTCACTAGCGTTTTCCTACAATGAGCAGTTCTTC.

The chain is built from TRBV7-2 and TRBJ2-1, with a possible D match to TRBD1 (6 bases). The J call may not be correct, given that the DNA end is closer to TRBJ2-7. Germline-derived CDR1 and CDR2 are SGHTA and FQGNSA. The CDR3 loop spans 14 amino acids. The CDR3 DNA reads TGTGCCAGCAGCTTGGACAGCCATACCTACGAGCAGTACTTC. This sequence encodes CASSLDSHTYEQYF.

The V call is TRBV20-1, the J call TRBJ2-1; 9 nucleotides match TRBD2. Unmatched junction bases numbered 8, after V lost 5 bases and J lost 0 bases. CDR3 length: 16 amino acids. CDR1 is DFQATT, CDR2 SNEGSKA, per germline (reference sequence). The DNA for the CDR3 is TGCAGTGCTGCGACACTAGCGGGCGGCTCCTACAATGAGCAGTTCTTC. This translates into CSAATLAGGSYNEQFF.

This clonotype was counted a few times. The chain uses TRBV20-1 and TRBJ1-4; TRBD1 agrees at 7 bases. Trimming at V came to 5 bases and at J to 6 bases, leaving 9 bases not matched to a gene. The CDR3 runs 14 residues. The germline CDR1 and CDR2 sequences are DFQATT and SNEGSKA (reference sequence). The CDR3 loop is CSAFDRVGYEKLFF. In DNA form, the CDR3 reads TGCAGTGCTTTCGACAGGGTAGGGTATGAAAAACTGTTTTTT.

The genes are TRBV20-1 and TRBJ2-5; 9 bases fit TRBD1. The trim removed 1 base at V and 5 bases at J, leaving 8 bases unmatched. Per the germline V gene, CDR1 is DFQATT and CDR2 is SNEGSKA (reference sequence). The CDR3 has 15 amino acids. CDR3 DNA sequence: TGCAGTGCTAGAGGATGGGACAGGGCGTCGGAGACCCAGTACTTC. Translated: CSARGWDRASETQYF.

The table lists this clonotype with a few counts. V gene TRBV14 combines with J gene TRBJ2-1; a possible D gene is TRBD2 (5 bases). Trimming took off 0 bases at V and 7 bases at J, with 19 bases between the two ends. CDR3 length: 17 amino acids. The germline gives CDR1 SGHDN, CDR2 FVKESK. CDR3 residues: CASSQEILGDARNEQFF. The CDR3 DNA sequence: TGTGCCAGCAGCCAAGAGATACTAGGTGACGCGAGGAATGAGCAGTTCTTC.

The rearrangement uses TRBV7-2 and TRBJ2-1, with D unresolved. The CDR3 runs 16 residues. The V end lost 0 bases, the J end lost 0 bases, and 9 bases lay between the germline ends. The germline CDR1 and CDR2 sequences are SGHTA and FQGNSA. This CDR3 reads CASSLAATSSYNEQFF. The CDR3 coding sequence is TGTGCCAGCAGCTTAGCGGCAACGAGCTCCTACAATGAGCAGTTCTTC.

This chain links TRBV6-2 or TRBV6-3 with TRBJ2-1; the match to TRBD1 covers 7 bases. Germline values: CDR1 MNHEY, CDR2 SVGEGT. The CDR3 length is 15 residues. J lost 5 bases, V lost 6 bases, and 10 bases had no gene match. The CDR3 sequence: CASRVTGRKNNEQFF. The CDR3 nucleotides are TGTGCCAGCAGGGTGACAGGGAGAAAGAACAATGAGCAGTTCTTC.

V gene TRBV6-1 combines with J gene TRBJ2-1; tentatively, D is TRBD1 (6 bases). This CDR3 is built from 13 residues. CDR1 and CDR2 (germline): MNHNS, SASEGT. V was trimmed by 2 bases and J by 7 bases, leaving 9 bases between them. The CDR3 coding sequence is TGTGCCAGCAGTGAACAGGGGTCTAATGAGCAGTTCTTC. Amino acids: CASSEQGSNEQFF.

The rearrangement uses TRBV5-5 and TRBJ2-1; D is possibly TRBD1 (5 bases). CDR3 length equals 12 residues. The germline V gene encodes CDR1 SGHKS and CDR2 YYEKEE (reference sequence). V lost 2 bases and J 10 bases, leaving 10 bases between the germline ends. Written as DNA, the CDR3 is TGTGCCAGCAGCTTTGGGGCGCGGGAGCAGTTCTTC. Protein sequence: CASSFGAREQFF.

This chain uses TRBV10-3 with TRBJ2-2, with a possible D match to TRBD2 (7 bases). Trimming took off 8 bases at V and 7 bases at J, with 23 bases between the two ends. The germline V gene encodes CDR1 ENHRY and CDR2 SYGVKD. CDR3 length: 16 amino acids. The CDR3 region is CAIGGSGGPGIGELFF. CDR3 DNA: TGTGCCATCGGTGGGTCCGGGGGGCCAGGGATCGGGGAGCTGTTTTTT.

Only a few counts were recorded for this clonotype. The rearrangement links TRBV20-1 to TRBJ1-2; TRBD1 matches at 12 bases. This CDR3 is built from 15 residues. V lost 6 bases and J lost 0; bases outside the gene matches: 5. CDR1 and CDR2 from the germline V gene are DFQATT and SNEGSKA (reference sequence). CDR3 in amino acids: CSAWDRGPSNYGYTF. The CDR3 DNA reads as TGCAGTGCCTGGGACAGGGGGCCTTCTAACTATGGCTACACCTTC.

The genes are TRBV27 and TRBJ1-2; weak D call: TRBD1 (6 bases). Germline V gives CDR1 MNHEY, CDR2 SMNVEV (reference sequence). V lost 7 bases and J 4 bases, leaving 19 bases between the germline ends. The CDR3 extends over 15 amino acids. The CDR3 here is CASTPGGRPSYGYTF. The CDR3 region has the DNA TGTGCCAGCACCCCTGGGGGGCGCCCCAGCTATGGCTACACCTTC.

The chain recombines TRBV7-2 with TRBJ2-5, with D possibly TRBD2 on 7 matching bases. CDR3 length equals 15 residues. CDR1 is SGHTA, CDR2 FQGNSA, per germline. Trimming stripped 1 base from V and 1 base from J, with 10 bases between. The CDR3 DNA reads as TGTGCCAGCAGCTTAGTTGCGGGGGCCCAAGAGACCCAGTACTTC. This sequence encodes CASSLVAGAQETQYF.

V gene TRBV28 combines with J gene TRBJ1-6, with 8 bases aligning to TRBD1. Germline V gives CDR1 MDHEN, CDR2 SYDVKM. The J segment lost 8 bases and the V segment lost 5 bases, leaving 5 bases of the junction unmatched. CDR3 length: 14 amino acids. CDR3: CASSPGTGDSPLHF. The DNA of the CDR3 is TGTGCCAGCAGTCCCGGGACAGGAGATTCACCCCTCCACTTT.

The table lists this clonotype with a few counts. This chain connects TRBV6-2 or TRBV6-3 to TRBJ2-7; 8 nucleotides match TRBD2. Looked up from germline, CDR1 is MNHEY and CDR2 is SVGEGT. The CDR3 consists of 14 residues. V gave up 6 bases and J gave up 3 bases; unmatched junction bases: 7. As DNA, the CDR3 is TGTGCCAGCAGGATCCCGGGACTAGGCTACGAGCAGTACTTC. This encodes CASRIPGLGYEQYF.